The present T cell receptor (beta chain) was sequenced within a study of T cells in localized non-small cell lung cancer. Findings and limits, study-wide: Patients showing higher blood T cell density tended to see longer overall survival.

The table came from immunoSEQ multiplex PCR; TCRdb's copy has only in-frame clones and leaves some out. The sample includes under 40,000 clones, almost 85% of them seen just once. Of note for this clone: Its antigen is unknown.

Germline V gene sequence: CDR1 MNHNY, CDR2 SVGAGI (reference sequence). The CDR3 spans 12 residues. Trimming took 7 bases from V and 10 from J; bases not matched to a gene: 7. The specimen was peripheral blood, collected before any cancer treatment. This receptor was identified in a male donor aged 60 or over with stage III squamous cell lung carcinoma. The V gene is TRBV6-6, the J gene TRBJ2-1; 7 positions agree with TRBD2. CDR3 region: CASTEAGTEQFF. The CDR3 DNA reads as TGTGCCAGCACCGAAGCGGGAACGGAGCAGTTCTTC.